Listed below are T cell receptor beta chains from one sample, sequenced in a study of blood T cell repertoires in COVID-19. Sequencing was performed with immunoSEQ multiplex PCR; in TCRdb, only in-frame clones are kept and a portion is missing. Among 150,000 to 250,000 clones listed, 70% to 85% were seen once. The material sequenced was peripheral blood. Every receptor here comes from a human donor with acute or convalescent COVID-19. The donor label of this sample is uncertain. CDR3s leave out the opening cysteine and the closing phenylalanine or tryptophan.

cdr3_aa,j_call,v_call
ASSLSRPSGNHEQF,TRBJ2-1,TRBV27
ATSGGDRGRETQY,TRBJ2-5,TRBV24-1
ASSGGGGNLEQY,TRBJ2-7,TRBV5-4
ASSQDGSGDGANVLT,TRBJ2-6,TRBV4-1
ASSIIPRTGGGNEQF,TRBJ2-1,TRBV19
ASSRLRYGYT,TRBJ1-2,TRBV12-3/TRBV12-4
ASSLGADSAYGYT,TRBJ1-2,TRBV5-4
ASSLGIAASYNEQF,TRBJ2-1,TRBV7-3
AIAPGQGRDGYT,TRBJ1-2,TRBV10-3
ASSPRTSGTTGELF,TRBJ2-2,TRBV11-2
AWSGYSGQGGVGKLF,TRBJ1-4,TRBV30
ASSRTGGRGELF,TRBJ2-2,TRBV7-2
ASSFEDSRNTIY,TRBJ1-3,TRBV7-8
ASSLGQGSGPLH,TRBJ1-6,TRBV27
ASSQGPPGLAPYNEQF,TRBJ2-1,TRBV4-1
ASGTDGDTQY,TRBJ2-3,TRBV2
ASSQDPGTDTQY,TRBJ2-3,TRBV3-1/TRBV3-2
ASSQDRGGGGYT,TRBJ1-2,TRBV7-3
ASSPRGQGASYNSPLH,TRBJ1-6,TRBV28
AINGQRQETQY,TRBJ2-5,TRBV10-3
ASRGLINSGANVLT,TRBJ2-6,TRBV10-3
ASSGSGGRETQY,TRBJ2-5,TRBV7-3
ASSLTSGSTDTQY,TRBJ2-3,TRBV3-1/TRBV3-2
ASSFGTSVYNEQF,TRBJ2-1,TRBV5-1
ASSSRGLAGVVDTQY,TRBJ2-3,TRBV5-4
ASSLILAGGNEQF,TRBJ2-1,TRBV7-2
ASSLWGGTKSPLH,TRBJ1-6,TRBV5-1
ASSLPGQKAF,TRBJ1-1,TRBV11-3
ASSPGGGSNTGELF,TRBJ2-2,TRBV3-1/TRBV3-2
ASSPFRQGAVYGYT,TRBJ1-2,TRBV3-1/TRBV3-2
ASSALSWGGDMNTEAF,TRBJ1-1,TRBV7-6
ATSDRTGVGGYT,TRBJ1-2,TRBV24-1
ASSRGQTYEQY,TRBJ2-7,TRBV5-4
ASGLGIGANEKLF,TRBJ1-4,TRBV12-5
ASSPQRGSSGANVLT,TRBJ2-6,TRBV18
ASSDTTGGLPLH,TRBJ1-6,TRBV6-1
ASSLALGGGAQY,TRBJ2-7,TRBV7-9
ASSPTGGEVAQY,TRBJ2-5,TRBV18